This is a list of T cell receptor beta chains from one sample in a study of tumor-infiltrating lymphocytes in glioblastoma multiforme. TCRdb analysed the multiplex PCR reads with MiXCR anew, one entry per CDR3 protein. In the table there are 8,500 to 10,000 distinct CDR3 sequences, less than 80% of which are singletons. What was sequenced was brain tumor tissue. These receptors originate from a male donor with glioblastoma. Both conserved end residues are part of each CDR3. D genes are given only for firm matches. Expanded clones get a size class; other rows say once, few or many, or leave the size out.

>TRBJ2-6|NA|NA|TRBV11-1
CASSLGPGTGANVLTF
TGTGCCAGCAGCTTAGGTCCCGGGACTGGGGCCAACGTCCTGACTTTC
>TRBJ2-1|NA|NA|TRBV6-5
CASSYGPGFGKQFF
TGTGCCAGCAGTTACGGGCCGGGCTTCGGTAAGCAATTCTTC
>TRBJ2-2|NA|NA|TRBV29-1
CSVTGTRGFSGELFF
TGCAGCGTGACAGGGACTAGAGGGTTTAGCGGGGAGCTGTTTTTT
>TRBJ2-2|NA|TRBD2|TRBV6-5
CASSYLTSGRSGELFF
TGTGCCAGCAGTTACTTGACTAGCGGGAGATCCGGGGAGCTGTTTTTT
>TRBJ1-2|few|NA|TRBV6-1
CASSEAGIYGYTF
TGTGCCAGCAGTGAAGCGGGGATCTATGGCTACACCTTC
>TRBJ2-5|many|NA|TRBV6-5
CASSYSQGRETQYF
TGTGCCAGCAGTTACTCTCAGGGCCGGGAGACCCAGTACTTC
>TRBJ1-1|NA|NA|TRBV11-2
CASSHQGGTEAFF
TGTGCCAGCAGCCATCAAGGGGGGACTGAAGCTTTCTTT
>TRBJ2-7|once|TRBD2|TRBV6-1
CASSGAGGSSYGQYF
TGTGCCAGCAGTGGAGCGGGAGGGAGCTCCTACGGGCAGTACTTC
>TRBJ2-3|NA|NA|TRBV5-4
CASSLFLEATDTQYF
TGTGCCAGCAGCTTGTTCCTGGAGGCCACAGATACGCAGTATTTT
>TRBJ2-3|NA|TRBD2|TRBV10-3
CAISPAGAADTQYF
TGTGCCATCAGTCCAGCGGGAGCTGCAGATACGCAGTATTTT
>TRBJ2-1|NA|NA|TRBV11-2
CASSLAVKGPSRNEQFF
TGTGCCAGCAGCTTAGCGGTAAAGGGGCCTTCGCGCAACGAGCAGTTCTTC
>TRBJ2-1|NA|TRBD2|TRBV11-3
CVSSLRREGFHEQSF
TGTGTCAGCAGCCTGCGGCGGGAGGGATTCCATGAGCAGTCCTTC
>TRBJ2-1|NA|TRBD2|TRBV29-1
CSVEAIGLARGNEQFF
TGCAGCGTTGAAGCGATAGGACTAGCGAGAGGCAATGAGCAGTTCTTC
>TRBJ2-1|NA|NA|TRBV11-3
CASSLDPDPYNEQFF
TGTGCCAGCAGCTTAGATCCGGATCCCTACAATGAGCAGTTCTTC